The 17 T cell receptor beta chains below all came from one sample that was sequenced in a study of OX40 agonist ivuxolimab in advanced cancers. Sequenced by immunoSEQ multiplex PCR; TCRdb stores in-frame clones only, minus some. The data hold tens of thousands of clones, with 90% observed a single time. Sequencing used CD4+ or CD8+ T cells sorted from blood, obtained in a trial of the OX40 agonist ivuxolimab. Source of these receptors: an adult with an advanced solid tumor such as melanoma, head and neck, liver or kidney cancer.

V usage is TRBV18 and J usage is TRBJ2-2, with TRBD1 matching over 12 bases. The CDR3 has 19 residues. V was clipped by 4 bases and J by 5 bases; unmatched bases: 14. Germline CDR1 and CDR2: KGHSH and LQKENI. CDR3 DNA: TGTGCCAGCTCACTATACCGCGCCGGGACAGGGGGCGATACCGGGGAGCTGTTTTTT. This codes for CASSLYRAGTGGDTGELFF.

The rearrangement uses TRBV6-5 and TRBJ1-1, with 7 positions matching TRBD1. The ends lost 6 bases at V and 1 base at J; junction bases unmatched: 5. CDR1 and CDR2 from the germline V gene are MNHEY and SVGAGI. The CDR3 runs 14 residues. In DNA, the CDR3 is TGTGCCAGCAGCCCGGGACAGCCGAACACTGAAGCTTTCTTT. Protein sequence: CASSPGQPNTEAFF.

The chain couples TRBV14 to TRBJ2-2; D is possibly TRBD1 or TRBD2 (5 bases each). CDR1 is SGHDN, CDR2 FVKESK, per germline. Trimming stripped 5 bases from V and 1 base from J, with 14 bases between. The CDR3 runs to 16 residues. The CDR3 nucleotides are TGTGCCAGCAGCAGACCAGGGAGCCTGAACACCGGGGAGCTGTTTTTT. Its translation: CASSRPGSLNTGELFF.

V gene TRBV19 combines with J gene TRBJ2-1, with D perhaps assigned TRBD1 or TRBD2 (5 bases each). This CDR3 contains 13 residues. V was shortened by 6 bases and J by 2 bases, with 8 bases between the two germline ends. Germline CDR1 LNHDA, CDR2 SQIVND (reference sequence). CDR3 nucleotides: TGTGCCAGTAGCCGAGGGGCCTACAATGAGCAGTTCTTC. Translating gives CASSRGAYNEQFF.

This chain uses TRBV7-2 with TRBJ2-5, with 12 bases aligning to TRBD2. Germline V lookup: CDR1 SGHTA, CDR2 FQGNSA. Trimming cost V 3 bases and J 1 base; bases outside gene matches: 3. This CDR3 contains 16 residues. The CDR3 DNA reads TGTGCCAGCAGCTTCACTAGCGGGGGGCGCCAAGAGACCCAGTACTTC. Protein product: CASSFTSGGRQETQYF.

The V and J genes are TRBV5-6 and TRBJ1-2; D not resolved. Germline CDR1 SGHDT, CDR2 YYEEEE. This CDR3 has 14 residues. The V and J ends lost 0 bases and 8 bases respectively, with 14 bases between them. CDR3 protein: CASSLGDGRSGYTF. In DNA, the CDR3 is TGTGCCAGCAGCTTGGGAGATGGACGGTCCGGCTACACCTTC.

The chain joins TRBV6-5 to TRBJ1-2; a weak D match, TRBD1 (6 bases). CDR3 length equals 12 residues. CDR1 MNHEY and CDR2 SVGAGI come from the germline V gene. V dropped 5 bases and J dropped 8 bases, with 12 bases sitting between them. The CDR3 DNA follows: TGTGCCAGCAGTAAACTAGGGGGGGGCTACACCTTC. Translating gives CASSKLGGGYTF.

CDR3 DNA sequence: TGTGCCAGCTCACCCTTTACAGGGGAGGAATCTTACGAGCAGTACTTC. Its translation: CASSPFTGEESYEQYF. The chain recombines TRBV18 with TRBJ2-7; weak D call: TRBD1 (7 bases). V was cut by 3 bases and J by 4 bases, with 19 bases left in between. CDR3 size: 16 residues. Germline V CDR1 and CDR2: KGHSH, LQKENI.

The V and J genes are TRBV6-1 and TRBJ1-4, with 8 bases that match TRBD1. The CDR3 covers 13 residues. J gave up 8 bases and V 7 bases, and 6 bases lay outside the gene matches. Per the germline V gene, CDR1 is MNHNS and CDR2 is SASEGT. The CDR3 region has the DNA TGTGCCAGCATCGGACAGGGTGAGGAAAAACTGTTTTTT. Translated: CASIGQGEEKLFF.

The J gene is TRBJ1-4, the V gene TRBV18; weak D call: TRBD1 (6 bases). Trimming took 4 bases from V and 1 from J, leaving 13 bases between them. Germline V gene sequence: CDR1 KGHSH, CDR2 LQKENI. The CDR3 is made up of 16 amino acids. The CDR3: CASSRLDRLTNEKLFF. In DNA, the CDR3 is TGTGCCAGCTCACGTCTCGACAGGTTAACTAATGAAAAACTGTTTTTT.

CDR3: CASSSRGHSGYTF. In nucleotides, the CDR3 is TGTGCCAGCAGTTCACGGGGACACTCTGGCTACACCTTC. This sequence joins TRBV6-5 and TRBJ1-2, with D possibly being TRBD1 (6 bases). The CDR3 contains 13 residues. V shed 4 bases and J shed 7 bases, with 13 bases lying between them. Germline V gives CDR1 MNHEY, CDR2 SVGAGI.

The V call is TRBV19, the J call TRBJ1-2; 7 bases fit TRBD1. This CDR3 is 14 amino acids long. The V gene's germline CDR1 is LNHDA and CDR2 SQIVND (reference sequence). The ends lost 3 bases at V and 8 bases at J; junction bases unmatched: 9. The CDR3: CASSIPITGDGYTF. The CDR3 DNA follows: TGTGCCAGTAGTATCCCGATAACAGGGGACGGCTACACCTTC.

The rearrangement joins TRBV11-3 to TRBJ2-3; 8 bases line up with TRBD1. The CDR3 spans 16 residues. Germline CDR1 is SGHNT and CDR2 is YENEEA. V was clipped by 7 bases and J by 2 bases; unmatched bases: 11. The CDR3 nucleotides read TGTGCCAGCAAGCGGGTGCCGGGACAGGCCACAGATACGCAGTATTTT. The encoded protein is CASKRVPGQATDTQYF.

The chain combines TRBV5-1 with TRBJ2-1; D possibly corresponds to TRBD2 (5 bases). V lost 3 bases and J lost 7, with 20 bases in between. The CDR3 spans 16 residues. Germline V gene data show CDR1 as SGHRS and CDR2 as YFSETQ. Written as DNA, the CDR3 is TGCGCCAGCAGCTCTCTACTAGTCCAATCTGATAATGAGCAGTTCTTC. This sequence encodes CASSSLLVQSDNEQFF.

The chain carries TRBV7-9 and TRBJ2-5, with TRBD2 matching 11 bases. The CDR3 has 18 residues. V shed 0 bases, J shed 2 bases, and the junction held 8 bases outside the gene matches. The germline V gene encodes CDR1 SEHNR and CDR2 FQNEAQ (reference sequence). The CDR3 DNA reads as TGTGCCAGCAGCTTAGCGTTAGCGGGGGGGGTTCATCAAGAGACCCAGTACTTC. This encodes CASSLALAGGVHQETQYF.

V gene TRBV6-1 combines with J gene TRBJ1-5; 9 bases are a match to TRBD1. V was pared by 2 bases and J by 3 bases, with 14 bases of the junction left unmatched. The CDR3 loop spans 19 amino acids. From germline, CDR1 is MNHNS and CDR2 SASEGT. The CDR3 reads CASSENPPGQGIINQPQHF. The DNA for the CDR3 is TGTGCCAGCAGTGAAAATCCCCCGGGACAGGGTATTATCAATCAGCCCCAGCATTTT.

This clone has a single count. The chain carries TRBV10-3 and TRBJ2-3; possible D gene TRBD1, 5 bases. The CDR3 spans 12 residues. From germline, CDR1 is ENHRY and CDR2 SYGVKD. The V and J ends lost 7 bases and 1 base respectively, with 6 bases between them. DNA for the CDR3: TGTGCCATCAAAGGGGGCACAGATACGCAGTATTTT. Translation gives CAIKGGTDTQYF.